One sample yielded the 2 T cell receptor beta chains listed below, sequenced in a study of control samples from healthy donors and cancer patients. Clones were read by immunoSEQ multiplex PCR, and TCRdb kept only the in-frame ones, dropping some. The sample includes fewer than 150,000 clones, 75% to 95% of them seen just once. Source material: blood. The receptor source for this set is a man aged 18 to 30 in good health.

The chain recombines TRBV2 with TRBJ1-4; 8 nucleotides align to TRBD1. The CDR3 is 13 residues long. J lost 11 bases, V lost 3 bases, and 5 bases had no gene match. Germline-derived CDR1 and CDR2 are SNHLY and FYNNEI. CDR3 DNA sequence: TGTGCCAGCAGTGAGGAGACAGGGGATAAACTGTTTTTT. Amino acids: CASSEETGDKLFF.

This chain links TRBV27 with TRBJ2-2; possibly TRBD1 for D (5 bases). CDR3 length: 16 residues. V lost 5 bases, J lost 5 bases, and 18 bases lay in between. Germline-derived CDR1 and CDR2 are MNHEY and SMNVEV (reference sequence). CDR3 sequence (DNA): TGTGCCAGCAGTCACCCCGCTGGGGCAGGTACCGGGGAGCTGTTTTTT. Protein: CASSHPAGAGTGELFF.